The present entry profiles one T cell receptor beta chain with its context. Its antigen is unidentified. TEMRA cells were FACS-enriched, and CD8+ and CD4+ T cells were isolated negatively. V lost 11 bases and J 8 bases, leaving 13 bases between the germline ends. CDR1 is MNHEY, CDR2 SVGAGI, per germline. The CDR3 extends over 12 amino acids. The data derive from a study of CD8 T cells in Susac syndrome. Study findings and constraints: An acknowledgment was made by the study that its TCR sequencing and HLA analysis involved relatively few individuals. None of the CD4+ T cell repertoires in Susac syndrome showed clonal expansion.

Random hexamers were used to reverse transcribe roughly 0.45 to 1 ug of RNA. One entry per CDR3 protein, called by TCRdb with MiXCR from the immunoSEQ multiplex PCR reads. The data contain 71,000 or so distinct CDR3 sequences, roughly 93% of them singletons. The origin of this receptor is a human donor with Susac syndrome. Sequencing input: CD4+ T cells from PBMCs. This chain uses TRBV6-5 with TRBJ1-6; possible D gene TRBD1, 6 bases. CDR3 residues: CAGYREHSPLHF. The CDR3, as DNA: TGTGCCGGGTACAGGGAACATTCACCCCTCCACTTT.